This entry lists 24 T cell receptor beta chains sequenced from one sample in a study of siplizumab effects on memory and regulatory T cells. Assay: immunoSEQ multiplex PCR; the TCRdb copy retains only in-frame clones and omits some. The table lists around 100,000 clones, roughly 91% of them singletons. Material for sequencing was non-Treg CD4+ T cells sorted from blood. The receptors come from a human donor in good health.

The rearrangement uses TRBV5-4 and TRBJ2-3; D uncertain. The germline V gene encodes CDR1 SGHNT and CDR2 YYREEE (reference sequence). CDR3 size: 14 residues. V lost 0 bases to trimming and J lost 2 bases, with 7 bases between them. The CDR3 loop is CASSLDSYTDTQYF. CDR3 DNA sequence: TGTGCCAGCAGCTTGGACAGCTACACAGATACGCAGTATTTT.

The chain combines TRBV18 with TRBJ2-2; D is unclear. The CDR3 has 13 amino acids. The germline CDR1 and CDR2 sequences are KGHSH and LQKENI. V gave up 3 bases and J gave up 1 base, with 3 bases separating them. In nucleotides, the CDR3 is TGTGCCAGCTCACCGCTGAACACCGGGGAGCTGTTTTTT. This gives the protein CASSPLNTGELFF.

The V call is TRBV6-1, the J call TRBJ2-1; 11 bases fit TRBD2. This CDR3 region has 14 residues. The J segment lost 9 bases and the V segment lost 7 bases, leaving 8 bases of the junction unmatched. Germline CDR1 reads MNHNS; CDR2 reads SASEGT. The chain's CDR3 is CASTQIAGGGEQFF. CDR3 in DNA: TGTGCCAGCACTCAGATAGCGGGGGGGGGTGAGCAGTTCTTC.

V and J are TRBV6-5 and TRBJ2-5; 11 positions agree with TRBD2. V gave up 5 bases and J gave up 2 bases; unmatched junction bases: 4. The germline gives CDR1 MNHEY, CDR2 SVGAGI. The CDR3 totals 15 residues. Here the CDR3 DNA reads TGTGCCAGCAGTCTAGCGGGAGGTACTCAAGAGACCCAGTACTTC. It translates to CASSLAGGTQETQYF.

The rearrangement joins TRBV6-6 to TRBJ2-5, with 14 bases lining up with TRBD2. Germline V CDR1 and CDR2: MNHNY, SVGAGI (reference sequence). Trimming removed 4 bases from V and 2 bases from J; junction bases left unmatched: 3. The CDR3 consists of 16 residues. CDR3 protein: CASSWGTSGRQETQYF. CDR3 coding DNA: TGTGCCAGCAGTTGGGGGACTAGCGGGAGACAAGAGACCCAGTACTTC.

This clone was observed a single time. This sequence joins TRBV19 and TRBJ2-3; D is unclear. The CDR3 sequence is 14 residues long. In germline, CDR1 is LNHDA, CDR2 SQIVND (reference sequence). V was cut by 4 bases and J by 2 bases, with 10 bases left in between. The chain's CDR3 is CASSRKGYTDTQYF. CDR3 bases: TGTGCCAGTAGTAGGAAGGGTTACACAGATACGCAGTATTTT.

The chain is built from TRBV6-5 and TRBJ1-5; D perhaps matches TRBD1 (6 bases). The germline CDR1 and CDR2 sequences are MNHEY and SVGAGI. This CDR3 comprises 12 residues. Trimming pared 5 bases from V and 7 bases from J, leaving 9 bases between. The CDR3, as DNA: TGTGCCAGCAGTGAGGGGGTCCAGCCCCAGCATTTT. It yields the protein CASSEGVQPQHF.

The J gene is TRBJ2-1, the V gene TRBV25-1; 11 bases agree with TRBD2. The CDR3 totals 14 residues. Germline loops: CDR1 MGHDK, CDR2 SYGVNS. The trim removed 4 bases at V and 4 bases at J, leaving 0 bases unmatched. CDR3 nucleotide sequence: TGTGCCAGCAGTGGACTAGCGGGATACAATGAGCAGTTCTTC. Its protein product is CASSGLAGYNEQFF.

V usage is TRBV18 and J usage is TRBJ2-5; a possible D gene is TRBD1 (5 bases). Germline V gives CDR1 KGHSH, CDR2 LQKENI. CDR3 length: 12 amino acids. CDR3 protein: CGSGQGQETQYF. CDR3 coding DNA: TGTGGAAGTGGGCAGGGTCAAGAGACCCAGTACTTC.

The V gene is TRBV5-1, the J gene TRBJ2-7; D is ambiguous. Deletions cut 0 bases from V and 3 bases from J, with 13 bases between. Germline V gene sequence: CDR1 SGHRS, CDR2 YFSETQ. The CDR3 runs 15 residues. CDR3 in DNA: TGCGCCAGCAGCTTGGGGCTATTAGGCGGCTACGAGCAGTACTTC. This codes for CASSLGLLGGYEQYF.

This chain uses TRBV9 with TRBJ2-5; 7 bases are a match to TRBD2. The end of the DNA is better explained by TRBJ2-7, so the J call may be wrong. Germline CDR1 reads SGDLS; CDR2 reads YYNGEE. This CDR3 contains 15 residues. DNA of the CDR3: TGTGCCAGCAGCGTAGCCCCCGGACTAGACTACGAGCAGTACTTC. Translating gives CASSVAPGLDYEQYF.

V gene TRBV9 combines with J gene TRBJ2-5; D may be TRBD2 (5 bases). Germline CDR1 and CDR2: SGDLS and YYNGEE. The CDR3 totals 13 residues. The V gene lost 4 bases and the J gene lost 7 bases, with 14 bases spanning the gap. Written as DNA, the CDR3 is TGTGCCAGCAGCCCCACGTCGGGAACGACCCAGTACTTC. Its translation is CASSPTSGTTQYF.

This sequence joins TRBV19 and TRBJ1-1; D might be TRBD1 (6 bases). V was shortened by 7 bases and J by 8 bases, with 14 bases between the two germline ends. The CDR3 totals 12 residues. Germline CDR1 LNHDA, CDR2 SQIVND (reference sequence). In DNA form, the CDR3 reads TGTGCCAGTACTGGGGGGCTCGGAGAAGCTTTCTTT. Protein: CASTGGLGEAFF. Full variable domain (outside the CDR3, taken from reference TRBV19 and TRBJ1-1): DGGITQSPKYLFRKEGQNVTLSCEQNLNHDAMYWYRQDPGQGLRLIYYSQIVNDFQKGDIAEGYSVSREKKESFPLTVTSAQKNPTAFYLCASTGGLGEAFFGQGTRLTVV.

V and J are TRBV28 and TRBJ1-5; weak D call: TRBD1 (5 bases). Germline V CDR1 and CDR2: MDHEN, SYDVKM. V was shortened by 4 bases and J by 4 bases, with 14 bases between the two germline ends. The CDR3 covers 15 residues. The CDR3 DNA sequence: TGTGCCAGCAGTTGGGAGAGGACACAGAATCAGCCCCAGCATTTT. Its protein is CASSWERTQNQPQHF.

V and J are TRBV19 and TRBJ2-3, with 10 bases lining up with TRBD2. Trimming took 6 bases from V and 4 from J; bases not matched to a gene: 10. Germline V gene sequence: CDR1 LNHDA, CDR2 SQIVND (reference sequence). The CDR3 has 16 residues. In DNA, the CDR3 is TGTGCCAGTAGCCAAGCGGCTAGCGGGAGATCAGATACGCAGTATTTT. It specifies CASSQAASGRSDTQYF.

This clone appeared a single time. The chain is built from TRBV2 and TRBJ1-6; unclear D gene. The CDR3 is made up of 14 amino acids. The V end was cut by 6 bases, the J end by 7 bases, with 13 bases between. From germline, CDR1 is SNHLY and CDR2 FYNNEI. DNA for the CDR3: TGTGCCAGCAGGGATAGGGCTCTAAATTCACCCCTCCACTTT. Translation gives CASRDRALNSPLHF. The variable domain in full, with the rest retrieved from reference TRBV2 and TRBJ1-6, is EPEVTQTPSHQVTQMGQEVILRCVPISNHLYFYWYRQILGQKVEFLVSFYNNEISEKSEIFDDQFSVERPDGSNFTLKIRSTKLEDSAMYFCASRDRALNSPLHFGNGTRLTVT.

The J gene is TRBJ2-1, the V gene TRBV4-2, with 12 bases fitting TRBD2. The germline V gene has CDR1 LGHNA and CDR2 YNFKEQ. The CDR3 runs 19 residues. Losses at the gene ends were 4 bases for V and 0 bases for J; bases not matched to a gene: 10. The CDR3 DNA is TGTGCCAGCAGCCGGTCGTCGCTAGCGGGAGGGAACTCCTACAATGAGCAGTTCTTC. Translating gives CASSRSSLAGGNSYNEQFF.

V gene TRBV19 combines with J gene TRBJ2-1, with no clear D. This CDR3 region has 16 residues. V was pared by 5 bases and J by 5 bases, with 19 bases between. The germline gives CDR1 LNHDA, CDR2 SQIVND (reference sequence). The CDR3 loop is CASSSRTANFDNEQFF. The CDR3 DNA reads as TGTGCCAGTAGTTCAAGAACAGCCAATTTTGACAATGAGCAGTTCTTC.

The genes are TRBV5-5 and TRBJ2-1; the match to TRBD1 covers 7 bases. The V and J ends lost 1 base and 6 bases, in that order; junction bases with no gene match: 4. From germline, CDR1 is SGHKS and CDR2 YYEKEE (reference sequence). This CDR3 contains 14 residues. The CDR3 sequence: CASSLSQGVNEQFF. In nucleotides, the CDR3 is TGTGCCAGCAGCTTGAGCCAGGGGGTCAATGAGCAGTTCTTC.

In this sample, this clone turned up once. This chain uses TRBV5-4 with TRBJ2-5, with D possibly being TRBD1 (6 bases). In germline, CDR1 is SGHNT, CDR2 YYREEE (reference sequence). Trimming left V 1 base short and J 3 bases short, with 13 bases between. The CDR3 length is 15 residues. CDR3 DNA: TGTGCCAGCAGCTTGTCTTTGGCAGGGGAAGAGACCCAGTACTTC. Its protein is CASSLSLAGEETQYF.

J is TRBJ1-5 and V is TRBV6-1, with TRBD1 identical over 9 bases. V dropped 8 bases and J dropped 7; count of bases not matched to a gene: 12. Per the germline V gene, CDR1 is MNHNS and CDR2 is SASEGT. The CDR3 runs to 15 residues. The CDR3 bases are TGTGCCAGCCGCCGGGACAGGGAAAGGGGACAGCCCCAGCATTTT. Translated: CASRRDRERGQPQHF.

The CDR3 nucleotides are TGTGCCACCAGCAACCGGGGAGCTAACTATGGCTACACCTTC. Amino acid sequence: CATSNRGANYGYTF. The chain couples TRBV15 to TRBJ1-2; D uncertain. The CDR3 loop spans 14 amino acids. Trimming shortened V by 4 bases and J by 0 bases, and 9 bases separated the two germline ends. Per germline, CDR1 LNHNV and CDR2 YYDKDF (reference sequence). The full variable domain, completed using reference TRBV15 and TRBJ1-2, is DAMVIQNPRYQVTQFGKPVTLSCSQTLNHNVMYWYQQKSSQAPKLLFHYYDKDFNNEADTPDNFQSRRPNTSFCFLDIRSPGLGDTAMYLCATSNRGANYGYTFGSGTRLTVV.

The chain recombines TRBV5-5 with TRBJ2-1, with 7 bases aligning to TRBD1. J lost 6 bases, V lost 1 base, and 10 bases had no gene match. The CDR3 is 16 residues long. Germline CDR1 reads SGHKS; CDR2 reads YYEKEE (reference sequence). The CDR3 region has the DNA TGTGCCAGCAGCTTGTTTCCGGGACAGTATTTCAATGAGCAGTTCTTC. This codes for CASSLFPGQYFNEQFF.

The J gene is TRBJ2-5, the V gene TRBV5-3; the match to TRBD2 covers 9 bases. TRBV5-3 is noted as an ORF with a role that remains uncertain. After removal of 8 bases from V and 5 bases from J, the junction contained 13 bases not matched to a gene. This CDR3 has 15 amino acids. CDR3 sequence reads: CASKGREGLWETQYF. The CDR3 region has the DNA TGTGCCAGCAAAGGGCGGGAGGGCCTTTGGGAGACCCAGTACTTC.